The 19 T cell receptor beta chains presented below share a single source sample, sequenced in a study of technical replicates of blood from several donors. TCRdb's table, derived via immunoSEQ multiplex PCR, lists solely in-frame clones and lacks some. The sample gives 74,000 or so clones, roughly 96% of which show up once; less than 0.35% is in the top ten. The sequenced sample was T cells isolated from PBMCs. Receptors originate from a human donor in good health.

The DNA for the CDR3 is TGTGCCAGCTCACCCCCCGGTTGGACCGGGGAGCTGTTTTTT. This codes for CASSPPGWTGELFF. The rearrangement uses TRBV18 and TRBJ2-2, with unresolved D. V lost 3 bases and J lost 5, with 10 bases in between. The CDR3 totals 14 residues. Germline V gene lookup returns CDR1 KGHSH and CDR2 LQKENI.

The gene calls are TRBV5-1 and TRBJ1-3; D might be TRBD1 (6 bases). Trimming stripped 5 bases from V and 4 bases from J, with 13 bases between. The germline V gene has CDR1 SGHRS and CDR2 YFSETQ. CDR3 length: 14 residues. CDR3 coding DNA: TGCGCCAGCAGTCGGACAGCGCCGGGAAACACCATATATTTT. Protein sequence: CASSRTAPGNTIYF.

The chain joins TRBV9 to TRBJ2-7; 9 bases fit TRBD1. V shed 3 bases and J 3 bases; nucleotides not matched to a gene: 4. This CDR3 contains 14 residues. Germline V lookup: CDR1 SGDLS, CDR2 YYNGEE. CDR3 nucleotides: TGTGCCAGCAGCGAACAGGGGGCGTTCTACGAGCAGTACTTC. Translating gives CASSEQGAFYEQYF.

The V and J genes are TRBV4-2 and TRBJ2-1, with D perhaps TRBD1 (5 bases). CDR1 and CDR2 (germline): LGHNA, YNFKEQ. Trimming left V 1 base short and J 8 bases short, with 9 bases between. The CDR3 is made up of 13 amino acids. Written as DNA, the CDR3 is TGTGCCAGCAGCCAAGGACAGCGAGATGAGCAGTTCTTC. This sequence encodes CASSQGQRDEQFF.

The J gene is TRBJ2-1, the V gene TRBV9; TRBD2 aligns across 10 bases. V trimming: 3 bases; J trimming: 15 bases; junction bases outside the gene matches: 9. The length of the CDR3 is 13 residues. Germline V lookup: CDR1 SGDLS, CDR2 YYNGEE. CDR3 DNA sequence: TGTGCCAGCAGCGGGGCTAGCGGGAGATCTCTGTTCTTC. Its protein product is CASSGASGRSLFF.

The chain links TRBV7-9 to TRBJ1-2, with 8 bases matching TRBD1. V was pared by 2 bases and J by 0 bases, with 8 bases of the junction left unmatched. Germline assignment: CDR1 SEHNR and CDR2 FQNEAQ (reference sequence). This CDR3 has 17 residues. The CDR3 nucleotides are TGTGCCAGCAGCTTAACCCGGGACAGGACAGCTAACTATGGCTACACCTTC. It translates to CASSLTRDRTANYGYTF.

DNA for the CDR3: TGTGCCAGCAGCGTGGAGCCAGGGAAGGAAAAACTGTTTTTT. It translates to CASSVEPGKEKLFF. The chain combines TRBV9 with TRBJ1-4; maybe TRBD1 (5 bases). The CDR3 has 14 residues. Trimming took 2 bases from V and 8 from J, leaving 13 bases between them. Germline V gene data show CDR1 as SGDLS and CDR2 as YYNGEE.

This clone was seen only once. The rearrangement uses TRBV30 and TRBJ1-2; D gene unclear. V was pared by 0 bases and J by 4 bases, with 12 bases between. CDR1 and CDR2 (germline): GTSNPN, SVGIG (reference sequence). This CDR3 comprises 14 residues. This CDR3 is CAWSVGGNTYGYTF. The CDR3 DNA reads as TGTGCCTGGAGTGTCGGAGGGAACACCTATGGCTACACCTTC.

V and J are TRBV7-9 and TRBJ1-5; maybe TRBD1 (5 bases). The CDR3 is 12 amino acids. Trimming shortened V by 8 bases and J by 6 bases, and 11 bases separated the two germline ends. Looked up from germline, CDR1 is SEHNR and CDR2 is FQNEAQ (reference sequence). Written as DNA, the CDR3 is TGTGCCAGCGCCGGGGGAGGTCAGCCCCAGCATTTT. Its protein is CASAGGGQPQHF.

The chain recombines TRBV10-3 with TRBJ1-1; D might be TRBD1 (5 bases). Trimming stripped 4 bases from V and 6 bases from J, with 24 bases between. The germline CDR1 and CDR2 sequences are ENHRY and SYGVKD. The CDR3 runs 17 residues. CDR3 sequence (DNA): TGTGCCATCAGTGGGGGGGGAGGACGGAAGAGGAGTGCTGAAGCTTTCTTT. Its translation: CAISGGGGRKRSAEAFF.

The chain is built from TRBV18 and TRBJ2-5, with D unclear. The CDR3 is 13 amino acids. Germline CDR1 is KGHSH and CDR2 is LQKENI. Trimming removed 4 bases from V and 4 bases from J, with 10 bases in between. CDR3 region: CASSRQLRETQYF. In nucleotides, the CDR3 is TGTGCCAGCTCACGTCAACTTAGAGAGACCCAGTACTTC.

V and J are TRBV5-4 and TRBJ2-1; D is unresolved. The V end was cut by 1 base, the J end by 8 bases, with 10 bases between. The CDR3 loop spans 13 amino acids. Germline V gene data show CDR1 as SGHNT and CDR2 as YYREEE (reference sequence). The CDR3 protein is CASSLSYPYEQFF. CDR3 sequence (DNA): TGTGCCAGCAGCTTGAGCTATCCCTATGAGCAGTTCTTC.

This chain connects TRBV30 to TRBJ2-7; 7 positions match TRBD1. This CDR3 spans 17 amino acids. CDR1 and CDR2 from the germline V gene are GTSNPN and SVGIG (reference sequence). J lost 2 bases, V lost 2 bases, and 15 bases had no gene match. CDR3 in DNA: TGTGCCTGGAGTAGAGGGAGCTTCCAGACAGGGACCTACGAGCAGTACTTC. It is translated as CAWSRGSFQTGTYEQYF.

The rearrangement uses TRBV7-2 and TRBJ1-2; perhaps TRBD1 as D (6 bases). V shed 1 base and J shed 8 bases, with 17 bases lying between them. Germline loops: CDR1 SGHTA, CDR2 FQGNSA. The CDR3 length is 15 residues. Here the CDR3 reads CASSLGQAGSSGYTF. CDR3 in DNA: TGTGCCAGCAGCTTAGGACAGGCAGGGTCCTCGGGCTACACCTTC.

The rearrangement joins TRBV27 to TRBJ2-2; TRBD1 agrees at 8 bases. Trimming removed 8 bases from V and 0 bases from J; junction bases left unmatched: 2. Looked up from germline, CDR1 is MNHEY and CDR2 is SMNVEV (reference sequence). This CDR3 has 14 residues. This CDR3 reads CASGQGANTGELFF. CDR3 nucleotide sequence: TGTGCCAGCGGACAGGGCGCGAACACCGGGGAGCTGTTTTTT.

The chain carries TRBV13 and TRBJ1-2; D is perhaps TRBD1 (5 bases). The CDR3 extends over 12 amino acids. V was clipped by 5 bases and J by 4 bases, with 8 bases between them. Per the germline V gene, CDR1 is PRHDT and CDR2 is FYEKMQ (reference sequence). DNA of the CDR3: TGTGCCAGCAGCCCAGACAGCTATGGCTACACCTTC. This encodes CASSPDSYGYTF.

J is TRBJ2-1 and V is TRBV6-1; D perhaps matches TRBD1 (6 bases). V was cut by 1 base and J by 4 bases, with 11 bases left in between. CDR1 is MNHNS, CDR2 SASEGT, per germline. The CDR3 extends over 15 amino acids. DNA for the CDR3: TGTGCCAGCAGTGAAGTCGGGACAAGATACAATGAGCAGTTCTTC. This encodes CASSEVGTRYNEQFF.

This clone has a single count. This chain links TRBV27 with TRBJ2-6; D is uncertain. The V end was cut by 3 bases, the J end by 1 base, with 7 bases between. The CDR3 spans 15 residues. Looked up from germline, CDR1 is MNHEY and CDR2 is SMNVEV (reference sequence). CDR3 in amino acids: CASSFSRSGANVLTF. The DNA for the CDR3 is TGTGCCAGCAGTTTTAGTCGGTCTGGGGCCAACGTCCTGACTTTC.

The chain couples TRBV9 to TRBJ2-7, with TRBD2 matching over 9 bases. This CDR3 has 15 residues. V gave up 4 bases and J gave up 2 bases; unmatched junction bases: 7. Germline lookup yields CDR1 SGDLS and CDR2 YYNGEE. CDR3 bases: TGTGCCAGCAGCCCAGGACTAGCGACAACCTACGAGCAGTACTTC. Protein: CASSPGLATTYEQYF.